The 13 T cell receptor beta chains reported below all come from one sample, sequenced in a study of cytomegalovirus exposure and HLA in healthy donors. The PCR used 60 Vbeta and 13 Jbeta primers. Measured with immunoSEQ multiplex PCR; TCRdb has only the in-frame clones, and not every one. The data hold fewer than 200,000 clones, with approximately 80% observed a single time. The sample consisted of PBMCs. These TCRs come from a man aged 45-65 years in good health and CMV-seropositive.

The rearrangement uses TRBV6-5 and TRBJ2-4; D gene ambiguous. This CDR3 region has 11 residues. Germline loops: CDR1 MNHEY, CDR2 SVGAGI. The ends were cut back, 5 bases at V and 10 bases at J, with 9 bases in the middle. CDR3 sequence reads: CASSGGRIQYF. CDR3 coding DNA: TGTGCCAGCAGTGGCGGAAGGATTCAGTACTTC.

This sequence joins TRBV28 and TRBJ1-3; 8 nucleotides match TRBD1. This CDR3 is 15 amino acids long. Trimming took 2 bases from V and 4 from J; bases not matched to a gene: 4. CDR1 MDHEN and CDR2 SYDVKM come from the germline V gene. CDR3 protein: CASSLNRGRGNTIYF. CDR3 nucleotides: TGTGCCAGCAGTTTAAACAGGGGGAGAGGAAACACCATATATTTT.

The chain employs TRBV6-5 and TRBJ2-7, with D perhaps matching TRBD2 (6 bases). Trimming cost V 5 bases and J 3 bases, with 14 bases left between them. The CDR3 loop spans 14 amino acids. Germline V gene lookup returns CDR1 MNHEY and CDR2 SVGAGI. Written as DNA, the CDR3 is TGTGCCAGCAGTACCGGGACTGAAATCTACGAGCAGTACTTC. Its translation: CASSTGTEIYEQYF.

Here the CDR3 reads CASSATGDTGELFF. The CDR3 DNA follows: TGTGCCAGCAGCGCGACAGGGGACACCGGGGAGCTGTTTTTT. The chain carries TRBV5-5 and TRBJ2-2, with 8 bases identical to TRBD1. This CDR3 contains 14 residues. Germline trimming cut 4 bases from V and 3 bases from J; bases unmatched to any gene: 2. The V gene's germline CDR1 is SGHKS and CDR2 YYEKEE (reference sequence).

This clone came up a few times. This chain joins TRBV2 and TRBJ1-1; unclear D gene. CDR1 is SNHLY and CDR2 is FYNNEI in the germline V gene. The CDR3 has 14 residues. Trimming shortened V by 3 bases and J by 10 bases, and 18 bases separated the two germline ends. The CDR3 is CASSDGGSGKGAFF. CDR3 nucleotide sequence: TGTGCCAGCAGTGACGGTGGATCCGGGAAGGGAGCTTTCTTT.

This clone showed up just a few times. The chain joins TRBV5-1 to TRBJ2-1; 8 nucleotides match TRBD2. The CDR3 extends over 15 amino acids. With V trimmed by 0 bases and J by 4 bases, 3 bases remained unmatched. Germline values: CDR1 SGHRS, CDR2 YFSETQ. In DNA form, the CDR3 reads TGCGCCAGCAGCTTGGCTAGCGGGCTATACAATGAGCAGTTCTTC. As protein: CASSLASGLYNEQFF.

The chain combines TRBV6-1 with TRBJ2-5, with TRBD1 identical over 7 bases. V shed 4 bases and J 3 bases; nucleotides not matched to a gene: 2. Germline V gene sequence: CDR1 MNHNS, CDR2 SASEGT. CDR3 length: 13 amino acids. The CDR3: CASSAGTEETQYF. The CDR3 DNA reads as TGTGCCAGCAGTGCCGGGACAGAAGAGACCCAGTACTTC.

This clone was found a few times. This chain connects TRBV4-1 to TRBJ2-2; 7 bases are a match to TRBD1. Unmatched junction bases numbered 15, after V lost 2 bases and J lost 3 bases. CDR1 and CDR2 from the germline V gene are MGHRA and YSYEKL. CDR3 size: 19 residues. The CDR3 bases are TGCGCCAGCAGCCAATTACATATTTTGAGGGGGCGTCACACCGGGGAGCTGTTTTTT. It encodes CASSQLHILRGRHTGELFF.

The chain carries TRBV6-6 and TRBJ2-3, with 10 bases fitting TRBD2. Germline V gene sequence: CDR1 MNHNY, CDR2 SVGAGI (reference sequence). Trimming took 1 base from V and 5 from J; bases not matched to a gene: 6. The CDR3 contains 16 residues. The CDR3 DNA sequence: TGTGCCAGCAGTTACTGGGCTAGCGGGAGTGGAGATACGCAGTATTTT. Translating gives CASSYWASGSGDTQYF.

This clone was counted only a few times. The chain combines TRBV25-1 with TRBJ1-1; D may be TRBD1 (6 bases). The ends were cut back, 4 bases at V and 6 bases at J, with 12 bases in the middle. The CDR3 covers 13 residues. The germline V gene encodes CDR1 MGHDK and CDR2 SYGVNS. CDR3: CASSVNRAAEAFF. In DNA, the CDR3 is TGTGCCAGCAGTGTCAACAGGGCGGCTGAAGCTTTCTTT.

The gene calls are TRBV7-3 and TRBJ2-1, with D possibly TRBD2 on 6 matching bases. Looked up from germline, CDR1 is SGHTA and CDR2 is FQGTGA. The CDR3 loop spans 15 amino acids. The ends were cut back, 5 bases at V and 6 bases at J, with 17 bases in the middle. CDR3 DNA sequence: TGTGCCAGCAGCCCCCGCGGGGATCGATTCAATGAGCAGTTCTTC. Its protein is CASSPRGDRFNEQFF.

This clone showed up just once. The chain carries TRBV28 and TRBJ2-2, with TRBD2 matching over 14 bases. The germline CDR1 and CDR2 sequences are MDHEN and SYDVKM. V shed 5 bases and J 3 bases; nucleotides not matched to a gene: 5. This CDR3 has 17 amino acids. The CDR3 region is CASSPGGLAGDTGELFF. The DNA of the CDR3 is TGTGCCAGCAGTCCAGGGGGACTAGCGGGAGACACCGGGGAGCTGTTTTTT.

This chain joins TRBV29-1 and TRBJ2-3, with unresolved D. V was trimmed by 2 bases and J by 6 bases, leaving 12 bases between them. The germline CDR1 and CDR2 sequences are SQVTM and ANQGSEA. The CDR3 consists of 13 residues. For the CDR3, the DNA is TGCAGCGTTGAATCTGAGTCCATGGATACGCAGTATTTT. As protein: CSVESESMDTQYF.